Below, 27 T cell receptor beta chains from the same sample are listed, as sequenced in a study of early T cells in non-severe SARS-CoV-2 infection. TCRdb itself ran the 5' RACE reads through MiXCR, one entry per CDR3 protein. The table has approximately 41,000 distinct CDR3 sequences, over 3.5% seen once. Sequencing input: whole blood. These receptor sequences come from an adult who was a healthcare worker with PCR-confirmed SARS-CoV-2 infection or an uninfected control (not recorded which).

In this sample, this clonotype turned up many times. This CDR3 reads CASSPVGGARNEQFF. Written as DNA, the CDR3 is TGTGCCAGCAGCCCAGTGGGGGGGGCGAGGAATGAGCAGTTCTTC. The chain employs TRBV11-2 and TRBJ2-1; TRBD2 is a possible D gene (7 bases). V gave up 5 bases and J gave up 7 bases, with 18 bases separating them. This CDR3 region has 15 residues. Per the germline V gene, CDR1 is SGHAT and CDR2 is FQNNGV.

CDR3: CSVDRDRVAGYTF. As DNA, the CDR3 is TGCAGCGTTGACCGGGACAGGGTAGCTGGCTACACCTTC. The rearrangement links TRBV29-1 to TRBJ1-2; 9 bases line up with TRBD1. Germline lookup yields CDR1 SQVTM and CDR2 ANQGSEA. This CDR3 has 13 residues. Trimming at V came to 3 bases and at J to 7 bases, leaving 6 bases not matched to a gene.

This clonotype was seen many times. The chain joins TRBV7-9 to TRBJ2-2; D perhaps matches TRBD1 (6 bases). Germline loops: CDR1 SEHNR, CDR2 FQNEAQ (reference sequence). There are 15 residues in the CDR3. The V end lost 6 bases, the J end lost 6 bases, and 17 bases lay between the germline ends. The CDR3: CASSPGQNSAGELFF. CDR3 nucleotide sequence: TGTGCCAGCAGTCCTGGACAGAATTCGGCCGGGGAGCTGTTTTTT.

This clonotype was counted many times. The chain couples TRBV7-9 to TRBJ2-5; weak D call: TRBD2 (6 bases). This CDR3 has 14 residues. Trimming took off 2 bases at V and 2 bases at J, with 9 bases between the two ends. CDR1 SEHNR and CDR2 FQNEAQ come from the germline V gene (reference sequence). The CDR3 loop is CASSLSGVQETQYF. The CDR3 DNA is TGTGCCAGCAGCTTATCGGGGGTTCAAGAGACCCAGTACTTC.

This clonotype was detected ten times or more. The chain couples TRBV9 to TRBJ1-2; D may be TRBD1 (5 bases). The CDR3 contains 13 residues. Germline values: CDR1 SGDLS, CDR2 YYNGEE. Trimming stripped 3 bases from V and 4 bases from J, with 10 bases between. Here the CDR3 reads CASSDGASYGYTF. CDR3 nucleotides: TGTGCCAGCAGCGATGGGGCCTCCTATGGCTACACCTTC.

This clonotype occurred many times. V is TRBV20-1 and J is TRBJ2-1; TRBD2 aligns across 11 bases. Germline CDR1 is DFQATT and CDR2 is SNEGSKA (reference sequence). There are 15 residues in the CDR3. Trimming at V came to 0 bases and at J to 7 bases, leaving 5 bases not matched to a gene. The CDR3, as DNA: TGCAGTGCTAGAGATCATAGCGGGGGGGCTAATGAGCAGTTCTTC. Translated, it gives CSARDHSGGANEQFF.

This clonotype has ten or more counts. The CDR3 nucleotides are TGTGCCAGCAGCTTAACCCGCCCTAGCGGGGGGGTCGGGACCGGGGAGCTGTTTTTT. Translating gives CASSLTRPSGGVGTGELFF. The chain carries TRBV7-3 and TRBJ2-2; 12 nucleotides agree with TRBD2. The V segment lost 0 bases and the J segment 5 bases; nucleotides outside the gene matches: 10. Germline-derived CDR1 and CDR2 are SGHTA and FQGTGA. The CDR3 has 19 amino acids.

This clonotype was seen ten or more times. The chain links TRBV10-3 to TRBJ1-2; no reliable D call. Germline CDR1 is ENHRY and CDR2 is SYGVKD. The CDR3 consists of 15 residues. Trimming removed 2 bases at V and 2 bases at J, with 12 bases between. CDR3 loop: CAISEGDGRNYGYTF. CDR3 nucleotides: TGTGCCATCAGTGAGGGGGATGGGAGAAACTATGGCTACACCTTC.

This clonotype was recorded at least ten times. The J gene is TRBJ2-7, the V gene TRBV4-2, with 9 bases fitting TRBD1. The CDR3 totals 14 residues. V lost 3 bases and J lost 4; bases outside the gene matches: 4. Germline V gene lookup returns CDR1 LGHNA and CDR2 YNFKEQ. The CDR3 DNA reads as TGTGCCAGCAGCCAGCGGGACAGGGAGTACGAGCAGTACTTC. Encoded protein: CASSQRDREYEQYF.

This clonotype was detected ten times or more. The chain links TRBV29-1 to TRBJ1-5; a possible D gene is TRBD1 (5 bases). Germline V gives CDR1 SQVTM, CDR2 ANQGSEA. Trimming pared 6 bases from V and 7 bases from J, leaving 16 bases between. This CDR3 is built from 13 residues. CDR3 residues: CSVVDSSGQPQHF. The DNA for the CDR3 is TGCAGCGTCGTAGACAGTTCCGGACAGCCCCAGCATTTT.

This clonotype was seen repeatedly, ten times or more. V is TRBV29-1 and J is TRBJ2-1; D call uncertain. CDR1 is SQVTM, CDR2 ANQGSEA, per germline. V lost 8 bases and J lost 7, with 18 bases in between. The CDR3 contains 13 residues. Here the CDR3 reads CSCQLHSLNEQFF. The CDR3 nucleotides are TGCAGCTGCCAATTGCACAGCCTAAATGAGCAGTTCTTC.

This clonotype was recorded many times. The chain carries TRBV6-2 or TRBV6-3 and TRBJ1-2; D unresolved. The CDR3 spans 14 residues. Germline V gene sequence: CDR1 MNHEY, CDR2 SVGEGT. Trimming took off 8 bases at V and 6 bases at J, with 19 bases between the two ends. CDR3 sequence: CASSRASWPNGYTF. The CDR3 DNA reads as TGTGCCAGCTCACGGGCCAGCTGGCCTAATGGCTACACCTTC.

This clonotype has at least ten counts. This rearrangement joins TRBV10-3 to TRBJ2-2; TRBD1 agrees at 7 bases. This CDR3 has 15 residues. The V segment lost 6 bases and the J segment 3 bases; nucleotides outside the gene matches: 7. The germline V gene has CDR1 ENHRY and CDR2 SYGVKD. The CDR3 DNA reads TGTGCCATCAGACAGGGGCTGGAAGACACCGGGGAGCTGTTTTTT. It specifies CAIRQGLEDTGELFF.

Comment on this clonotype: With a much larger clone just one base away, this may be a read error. The CDR3 protein is CSATWSQETQNF. In DNA form, the CDR3 reads TGCAGTGCTACATGGTCCCAAGAGACCCAGAACTTC. V is TRBV20-1 and J is TRBJ2-5, with D uncertain. The CDR3 is made up of 12 amino acids. Germline assignment: CDR1 DFQATT and CDR2 SNEGSKA (reference sequence).

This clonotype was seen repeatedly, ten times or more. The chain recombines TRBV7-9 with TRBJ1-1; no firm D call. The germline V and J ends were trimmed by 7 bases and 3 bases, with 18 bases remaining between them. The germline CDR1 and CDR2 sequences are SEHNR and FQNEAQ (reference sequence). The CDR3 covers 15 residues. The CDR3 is CASIPRESRDTEAFF. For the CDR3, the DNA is TGTGCCAGCATCCCCCGCGAGAGTCGGGACACTGAAGCTTTCTTT.

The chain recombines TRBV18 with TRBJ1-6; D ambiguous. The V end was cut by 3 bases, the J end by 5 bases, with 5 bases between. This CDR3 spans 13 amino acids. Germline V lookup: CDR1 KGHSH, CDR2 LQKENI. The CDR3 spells CASSPGDNSPLHF. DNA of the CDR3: TGTGCCAGCTCACCGGGCGATAATTCACCCCTCCACTTT.

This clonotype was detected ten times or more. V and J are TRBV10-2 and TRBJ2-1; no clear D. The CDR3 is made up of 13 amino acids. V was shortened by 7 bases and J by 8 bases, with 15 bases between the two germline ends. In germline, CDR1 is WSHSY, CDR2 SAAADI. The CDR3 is CASKNGWVHEQFF. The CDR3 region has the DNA TGCGCCAGCAAGAATGGGTGGGTACATGAGCAGTTCTTC.

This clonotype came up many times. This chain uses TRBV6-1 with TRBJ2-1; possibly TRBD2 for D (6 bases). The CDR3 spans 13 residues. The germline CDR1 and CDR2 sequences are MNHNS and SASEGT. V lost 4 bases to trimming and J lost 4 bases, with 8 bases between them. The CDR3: CASSGTIYNEQFF. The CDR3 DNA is TGTGCCAGCAGTGGGACTATATACAATGAGCAGTTCTTC.

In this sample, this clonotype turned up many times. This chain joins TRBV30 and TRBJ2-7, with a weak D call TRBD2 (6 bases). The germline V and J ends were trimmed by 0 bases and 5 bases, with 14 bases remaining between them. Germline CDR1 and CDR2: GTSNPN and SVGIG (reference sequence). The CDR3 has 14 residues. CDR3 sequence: CAWSVGGAGDEQYF. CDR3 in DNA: TGTGCCTGGAGTGTGGGGGGTGCCGGGGACGAGCAGTACTTC. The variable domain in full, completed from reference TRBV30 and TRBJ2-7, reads SQTIHQWPATLVQPVGSPLSLECTVEGTSNPNLYWYRQAAGRGLQLLFYSVGIGQISSEVPQNLSASRPQDRQFILSSKKLLLSDSGFYLCAWSVGGAGDEQYFGPGTRLTVT.

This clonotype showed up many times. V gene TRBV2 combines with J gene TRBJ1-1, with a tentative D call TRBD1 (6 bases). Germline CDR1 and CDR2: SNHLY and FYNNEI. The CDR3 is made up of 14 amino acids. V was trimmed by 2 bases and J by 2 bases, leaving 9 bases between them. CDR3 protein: CASSERTVNTEAFF. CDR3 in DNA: TGTGCCAGCAGTGAACGGACAGTTAACACTGAAGCTTTCTTT.

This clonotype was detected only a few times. CDR3 DNA: TGTGCCAGCAGCTCGGGACAGTCCTCCTACAATGAGCAGTTCTTC. This codes for CASSSGQSSYNEQFF. This chain joins TRBV5-5 and TRBJ2-1; 7 positions match TRBD1. CDR1 is SGHKS and CDR2 is YYEKEE in the germline V gene (reference sequence). The CDR3 loop spans 15 amino acids. J was trimmed by 0 bases and V by 3 bases; bases with no gene match: 3.

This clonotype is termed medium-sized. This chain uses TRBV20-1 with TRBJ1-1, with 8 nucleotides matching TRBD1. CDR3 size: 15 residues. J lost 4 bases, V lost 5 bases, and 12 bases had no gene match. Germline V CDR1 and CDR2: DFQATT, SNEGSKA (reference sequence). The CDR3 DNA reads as TGCAGTGCTGCCCCCCCTATAGACAGGGGCACTGAAGCTTTCTTT. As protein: CSAAPPIDRGTEAFF.

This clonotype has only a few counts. CDR3 sequence (DNA): TGTGCCACCCGACAGGGGAGTAATTCACCCCTCCACTTT. It translates to CATRQGSNSPLHF. This rearrangement joins TRBV2 to TRBJ1-6; TRBD1 matches 8 bases. With V trimmed by 10 bases and J by 6 bases, 5 bases remained unmatched. The CDR3 has 13 residues. CDR1 is SNHLY, CDR2 FYNNEI, per germline.

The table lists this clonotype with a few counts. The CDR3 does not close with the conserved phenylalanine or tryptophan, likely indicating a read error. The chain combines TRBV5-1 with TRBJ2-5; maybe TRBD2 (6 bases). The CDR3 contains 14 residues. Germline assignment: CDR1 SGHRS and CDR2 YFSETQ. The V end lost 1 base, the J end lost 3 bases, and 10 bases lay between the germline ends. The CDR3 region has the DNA TGCGCCAGCAGCTTGAAAGTAGCGGAAGAGACCCAGTACTCC. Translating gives CASSLKVAEETQYS.

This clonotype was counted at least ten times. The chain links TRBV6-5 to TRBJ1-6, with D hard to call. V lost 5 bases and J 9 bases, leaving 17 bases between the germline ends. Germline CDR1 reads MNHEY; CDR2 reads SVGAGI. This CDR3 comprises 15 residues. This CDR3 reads CASSPSGVASSPLHF. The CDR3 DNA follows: TGTGCCAGCAGTCCGAGTGGGGTTGCGAGTTCACCCCTCCACTTT.

Here the CDR3 DNA reads TGTGCCAGCAGCCAGCCCGGGACAGGGTTGGACTATGGCTACACCTTC. This codes for CASSQPGTGLDYGYTF. This sequence joins TRBV3-1 and TRBJ1-2; 9 bases align to TRBD1. There are 16 residues in the CDR3. CDR1 is LGHDT and CDR2 is YNNKEL in the germline V gene (reference sequence). Trimming cost V 3 bases and J 3 bases; bases outside gene matches: 8. The complete variable domain, with remaining parts taken from reference TRBV3-1 and TRBJ1-2, reads DTAVSQTPKYLVTQMGNDKSIKCEQNLGHDTMYWYKQDSKKFLKIMFSYNNKELIINETVPNRFSPKSPDKAHLNLHINSLELGDSAVYFCASSQPGTGLDYGYTFGSGTRLTVV.

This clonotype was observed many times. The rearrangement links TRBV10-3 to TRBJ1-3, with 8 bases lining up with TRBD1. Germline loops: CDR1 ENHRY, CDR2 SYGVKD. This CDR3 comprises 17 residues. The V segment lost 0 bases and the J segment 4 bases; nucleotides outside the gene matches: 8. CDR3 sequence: CAISESSRDRFGNTIYF. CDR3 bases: TGTGCCATCAGTGAGTCGTCCCGGGACAGGTTCGGAAACACCATATATTTT.